Below, one T cell receptor beta chain is given with its context. What antigen it recognizes has not been identified. One base away there is no much larger clone; base qualities are not given. The data were taken from a study of blood T cell repertoires in COVID-19 (dated by TCRdb to about 2020). Background for the entire study: Samples from collaborators originated in the United States, Italy and Spain and spanned both the acute and convalescent phases of COVID-19. A de-identified subject ID, COVID-19 status, age in years and sex were almost always included in the sample metadata. The repertoires were released in a freely available public database intended as a resource for research on the immune response to SARS-CoV-2. Samples came from the ongoing ImmuneRACE study (first 160 participants) plus 1,254 subjects from 6 global collaborators. Deeply sampled blood TCRbeta repertoires from subjects exposed to, actively infected with, or recovered from COVID-19 were included in the dataset. The material from the prospective study consisted of cDNA or gDNA derived from T cells, B-cell-depleted T cells, or PBMCs. Where available, HLA class I and class II types were obtained from metadata supplied by the sample provider rather than from assay-based typing. The research as a whole found: How much clinical and demographic metadata was included differed by source and by participant, and the metadata was provided uncurated.

TCRbeta CDR3 regions were amplified from genomic DNA using the immunoSEQ Assay, a bias-controlled multiplex PCR. The paper's processing steps were these. The number of nucleated cells in each sample was estimated by amplification of reference gene primers within the assay. Sequence reads were collapsed and filtered to measure the absolute abundance of every unique TCRbeta CDR3 rearrangement. For each sample, productive Simpson clonality was calculated as the square root of Simpson's diversity index over productive rearrangements. TCRdb stores this immuneACCESS table with in-frame sequences only. Part of the clones is absent; in the studies checked, under half of the shortfall reflects unresolved V genes, and no reason is known for the rest. D and trimming were read from the DNA, whereas the V and J calls and clone size are those reported in that table. The sample table contains under 500,000 clones; only one count was recorded for 80% to 90% of them. More than 0.95% of the sample is taken by the ten largest.

Participants in the prospective study were aged 18 to 89 years, lived in more than 20 United States geographic areas, and enrolled through a virtual design. To assign participants to cohorts, the prospective study relied on clinical history that participants themselves reported in a screening survey and a study questionnaire. For ImmuneRACE Cohort 3, a participant was defined as recovered based on two consecutive negative NP/OP PCR tests, clearance by a healthcare professional, or resolution of symptoms. In the prospective study, whole blood, serum and a nasopharyngeal or oropharyngeal swab were collected from each participant by mobile phlebotomists. Additional blood draws and questionnaires over an approximately 2-month period could optionally be provided by prospective study participants. Before DNA extraction, prospective study blood samples were shipped either frozen or at room temperature.

The CDR3 covers 13 residues, taking in both the cysteine and the phenylalanine. The retained sequence is limited to the CDR3, 39 bases, with the frame set at the first base. The germline V gene specifies MDHEN as CDR1 and SYDVKM as CDR2. The trim is 4 bases for V and 1 base for J, with a gap of 6 bases between the germline ends. The sequence derives from a man aged 25 to 40 who had recovered from COVID-19. The sequenced sample was PBMCs or T cells enriched from blood (not recorded which). The rearrangement joined TRBV28 to TRBJ2-3; no D gene is confidently identified. The CDR3: CASSSSRTDTQYF. The nucleotide sequence reads as follows: TGTGCCAGCAGTTCCTCTCGCACAGATACGCAGTATTTT.